Listed below are T cell receptor beta chains from one sample, sequenced in a study of CD8 T cells in ankylosing spondylitis. From the 5' RACE reads, TCRdb called clonotypes with MiXCR, one entry per CDR3 protein. The sample consists of 220,000 or so distinct CDR3 sequences, around 17% of them appearing once. The sample was blood, either unsorted or a sorted T cell fraction (not recorded which). All receptors derive from a male donor with ankylosing spondylitis. The CDR3 runs from the conserved cysteine through the conserved F or W. A D gene is named only where the DNA matches it firmly. Part of the rows lack a size; the others show once, few, many or a class for expanded clones.

v_gene	abundance	j_gene	d_gene	CDR3nt	CDR3aa
TRBV7-3	many	TRBJ2-3	NA	TGTGCCAGCAGCTTATTGGCTGCCCCCGATACGCAGTATTTT	CASSLLAAPDTQYF
TRBV7-9	few	TRBJ2-5	NA	TGTGCCAGCAGCTTAGAGGGACTGGGACCTTCCCAAGAGACCCAGTACTTC	CASSLEGLGPSQETQYF
TRBV4-2	NA	TRBJ2-7	TRBD1	TGTGCCAGCAGCCAAGGAAGGGACAGGGCCTACGAGCAGTACTTC	CASSQGRDRAYEQYF
TRBV6-1	few	TRBJ1-2	TRBD1	TGTGCCAGCCGGACAGGGGTCGGGTCGGGAGGAGGCTACACCTTC	CASRTGVGSGGGYTF
TRBV5-1	many	TRBJ2-7	TRBD1	TGCGCCAGCAGCCTCGGACAGGACTACGAGCAGTACTTC	CASSLGQDYEQYF
TRBV7-9	NA	TRBJ2-7	NA	TGTGCCAGCAGAGAGGGCGGGAACTCCTTCGAGCAGTACTTC	CASREGGNSFEQYF
TRBV20-1	NA	TRBJ2-1	TRBD2	TGCAGTGCAAGACCCGGGACTAGCGATAATGAGCAGTTCTTC	CSARPGTSDNEQFF
TRBV28	NA	TRBJ2-1	TRBD2	TGTGCCAGCAGTCCAAGTCAACTCAGACTAGCGGGATACTACAATGAGCAGTTCTTC	CASSPSQLRLAGYYNEQFF
TRBV9	many	TRBJ1-4	TRBD1	TGTGCCAGCAGCGGGGGGACAGATAATGAAAAACTGTTTTTT	CASSGGTDNEKLFF
TRBV28	few	TRBJ2-7	TRBD1	TGTGCCAGCAGTTGGACAGGGACACCCTACGAGCAGTACTTC	CASSWTGTPYEQYF
TRBV5-6	NA	TRBJ1-2	NA	TGTGCCAGCAGCTTTTCCGCGACGAACTATGGCTACACCTTC	CASSFSATNYGYTF
TRBV28	NA	TRBJ2-1	TRBD2	TGTGCCAGCAGGGAGCGAATAGCGGGAGCGTACAATGAGCAGTTCTTC	CASRERIAGAYNEQFF
TRBV19	few	TRBJ2-1	TRBD2	TGTGCCAGTGCCTTTAGCGGGAGAGGCTACAATGAGCAGTTCTTC	CASAFSGRGYNEQFF
TRBV7-8	many	TRBJ2-1	TRBD2	TGTGCCAGCAGCGGACTAGCGGGAGAGGTCGACAATGAGCAGTTCTTC	CASSGLAGEVDNEQFF
TRBV4-1	once	TRBJ1-2	TRBD1	TGCGCCAGCAGCCAAGTGGCAGGGGGAGTCTATGGCTACACCTTC	CASSQVAGGVYGYTF